What follows describes a single T cell receptor (beta chain). The data derive from a study of memory CD4+ T cells and cytomegalovirus serostatus. V lost 6 bases, J lost 11 bases, and 10 bases stayed unmatched. From germline, CDR1 is SQVTM and CDR2 ANQGSEA. This CDR3 contains 12 residues. Single viable CD3+CD4+CD8-CD45RO+ cells were sorted as the memory CD4+ T cells. Profiled with immunoSEQ multiplex PCR; TCRdb holds only in-frame clones, not every one. This sample has 30,000 to 40,000 clones; around 76% occur once, and the top ten carry more than 0.5%. The chain is built from TRBV29-1 and TRBJ1-1, with 9 bases fitting TRBD1. Sequencing used memory CD4+ T cells from blood. The TCR originated in an adult in good health and CMV-seronegative. Some clones in this sample may be carry-over from other donors' samples. In nucleotides, the CDR3 is TGCAGCGTCGCAGGACAGGGGATTAGGGCTTTCTTT. This translates into CSVAGQGIRAFF.